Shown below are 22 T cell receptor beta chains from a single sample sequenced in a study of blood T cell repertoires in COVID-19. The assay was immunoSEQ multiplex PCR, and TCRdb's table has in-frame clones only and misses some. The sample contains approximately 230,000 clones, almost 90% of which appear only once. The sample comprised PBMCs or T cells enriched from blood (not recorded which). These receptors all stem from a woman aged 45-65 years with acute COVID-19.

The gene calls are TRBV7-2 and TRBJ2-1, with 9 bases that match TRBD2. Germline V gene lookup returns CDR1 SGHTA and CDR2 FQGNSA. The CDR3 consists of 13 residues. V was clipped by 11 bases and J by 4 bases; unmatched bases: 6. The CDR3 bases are TGTGCCTCTATGACTAGCGGTTACAATGAGCAGTTCTTC. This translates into CASMTSGYNEQFF.

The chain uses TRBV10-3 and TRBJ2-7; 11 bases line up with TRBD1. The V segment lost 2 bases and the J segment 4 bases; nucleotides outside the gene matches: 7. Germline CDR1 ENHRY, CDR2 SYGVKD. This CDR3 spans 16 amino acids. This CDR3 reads CAISEGPGQGGYEQYF. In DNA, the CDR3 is TGTGCCATCAGTGAGGGTCCGGGACAGGGGGGATACGAGCAGTACTTC.

The CDR3 is CASSPGTSGQLVNEQFF. The CDR3 DNA reads TGTGCCAGCTCACCAGGGACTAGCGGGCAACTCGTCAATGAGCAGTTCTTC. The chain recombines TRBV18 with TRBJ2-1, with 12 bases aligning to TRBD2. After removal of 2 bases from V and 6 bases from J, the junction contained 8 bases not matched to a gene. Germline assignment: CDR1 KGHSH and CDR2 LQKENI. CDR3 length: 17 amino acids.

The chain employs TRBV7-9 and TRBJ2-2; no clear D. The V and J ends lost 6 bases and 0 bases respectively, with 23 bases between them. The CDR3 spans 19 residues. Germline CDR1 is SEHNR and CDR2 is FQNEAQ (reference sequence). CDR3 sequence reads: CASRLMSRKERPNTGELFF. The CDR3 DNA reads TGTGCCAGCAGGCTCATGTCGAGGAAAGAGAGACCGAACACCGGGGAGCTGTTTTTT. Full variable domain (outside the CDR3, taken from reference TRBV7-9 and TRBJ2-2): DTGVSQNPRHKITKRGQNVTFRCDPISEHNRLYWYRQTLGQGPEFLTYFQNEAQLEKSRLLSDRFSAERPKGSFSTLEIQRTEQGDSAMYLCASRLMSRKERPNTGELFFGEGSRLTVL.

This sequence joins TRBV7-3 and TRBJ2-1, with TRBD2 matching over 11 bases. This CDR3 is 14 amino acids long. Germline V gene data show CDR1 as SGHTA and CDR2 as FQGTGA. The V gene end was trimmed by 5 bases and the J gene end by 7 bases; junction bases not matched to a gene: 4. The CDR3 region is CASSTGTSGNEQFF. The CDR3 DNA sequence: TGTGCCAGCAGCACCGGGACTAGCGGTAATGAGCAGTTCTTC.

CDR3 sequence reads: CASSPSFSGANVLTF. CDR3 DNA: TGTGCCAGCAGCCCCAGTTTCTCTGGGGCCAACGTCCTGACTTTC. The chain couples TRBV11-3 to TRBJ2-6; D gene unclear. This CDR3 has 15 residues. The V end was cut by 5 bases, the J end by 0 bases, with 8 bases between. From germline, CDR1 is SGHNT and CDR2 YENEEA.

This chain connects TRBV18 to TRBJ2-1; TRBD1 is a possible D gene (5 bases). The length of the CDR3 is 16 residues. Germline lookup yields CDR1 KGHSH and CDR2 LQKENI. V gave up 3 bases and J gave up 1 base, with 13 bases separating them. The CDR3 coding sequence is TGTGCCAGCTCACCCCCAGTAGGGGTTTCCTACAATGAGCAGTTCTTC. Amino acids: CASSPPVGVSYNEQFF.

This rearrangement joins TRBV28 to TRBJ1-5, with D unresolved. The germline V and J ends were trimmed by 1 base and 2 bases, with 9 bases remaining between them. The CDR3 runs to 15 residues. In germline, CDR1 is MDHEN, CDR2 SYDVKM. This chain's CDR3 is CASSLFLSRNQPQHF. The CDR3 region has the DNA TGTGCCAGCAGTTTATTCCTAAGCCGCAATCAGCCCCAGCATTTT.

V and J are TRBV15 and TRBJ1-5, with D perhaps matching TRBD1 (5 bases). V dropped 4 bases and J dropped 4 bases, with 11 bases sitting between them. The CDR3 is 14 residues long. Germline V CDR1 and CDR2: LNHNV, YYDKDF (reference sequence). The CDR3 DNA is TGTGCCACCAGCAACGGGGGTACTAATCAGCCCCAGCATTTT. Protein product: CATSNGGTNQPQHF.

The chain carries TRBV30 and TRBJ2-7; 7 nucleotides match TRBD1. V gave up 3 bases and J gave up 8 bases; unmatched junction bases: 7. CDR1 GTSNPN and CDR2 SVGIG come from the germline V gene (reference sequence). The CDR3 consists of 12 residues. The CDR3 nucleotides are TGTGCCTGGAGCAACAGGGGCTCGAAGCAGTACTTC. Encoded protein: CAWSNRGSKQYF. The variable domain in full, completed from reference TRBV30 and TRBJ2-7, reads SQTIHQWPATLVQPVGSPLSLECTVEGTSNPNLYWYRQAAGRGLQLLFYSVGIGQISSEVPQNLSASRPQDRQFILSSKKLLLSDSGFYLCAWSNRGSKQYFGPGTRLTVT.

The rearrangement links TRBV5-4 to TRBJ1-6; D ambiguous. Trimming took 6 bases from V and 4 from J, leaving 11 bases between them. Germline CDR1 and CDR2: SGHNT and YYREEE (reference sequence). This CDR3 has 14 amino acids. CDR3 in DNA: TGTGCCAGCACCCCCCCGGGGTATAATTCACCCCTCCACTTT. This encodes CASTPPGYNSPLHF.

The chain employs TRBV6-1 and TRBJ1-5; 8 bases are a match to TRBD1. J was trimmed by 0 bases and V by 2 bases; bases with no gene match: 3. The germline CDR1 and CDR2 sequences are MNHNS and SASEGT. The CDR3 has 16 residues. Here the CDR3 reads CASSELQGASNQPQHF. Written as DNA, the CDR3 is TGTGCCAGCAGTGAACTCCAGGGGGCTAGCAATCAGCCCCAGCATTTT.

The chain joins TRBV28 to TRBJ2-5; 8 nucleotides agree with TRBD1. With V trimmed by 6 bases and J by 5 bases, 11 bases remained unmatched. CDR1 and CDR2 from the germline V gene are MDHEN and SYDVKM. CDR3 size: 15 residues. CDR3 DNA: TGTGCCAGCAGCCTCAACGGACAGGGCCAGGAGACCCAGTACTTC. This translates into CASSLNGQGQETQYF.

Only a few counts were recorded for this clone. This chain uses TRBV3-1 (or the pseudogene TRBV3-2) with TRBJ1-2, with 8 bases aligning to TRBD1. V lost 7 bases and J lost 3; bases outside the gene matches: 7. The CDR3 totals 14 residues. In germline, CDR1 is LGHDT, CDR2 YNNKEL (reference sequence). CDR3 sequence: CASNRQGSDYGYTF. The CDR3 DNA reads TGTGCCAGCAACCGACAGGGGTCTGACTATGGCTACACCTTC.

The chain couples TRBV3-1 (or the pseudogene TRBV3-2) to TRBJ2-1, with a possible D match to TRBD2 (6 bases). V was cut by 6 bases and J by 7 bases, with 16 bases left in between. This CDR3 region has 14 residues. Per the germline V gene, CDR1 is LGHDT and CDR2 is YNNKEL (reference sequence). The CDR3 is CASSRSSEENEQFF. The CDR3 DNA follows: TGTGCCAGCAGTCGCTCTAGCGAGGAAAATGAGCAGTTCTTC.

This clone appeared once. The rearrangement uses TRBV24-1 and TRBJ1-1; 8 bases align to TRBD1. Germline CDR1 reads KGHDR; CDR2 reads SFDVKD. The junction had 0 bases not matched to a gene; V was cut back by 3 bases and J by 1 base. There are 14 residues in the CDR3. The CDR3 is CATSDGQGNTEAFF. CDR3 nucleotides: TGTGCCACCAGTGATGGACAGGGGAACACTGAAGCTTTCTTT.

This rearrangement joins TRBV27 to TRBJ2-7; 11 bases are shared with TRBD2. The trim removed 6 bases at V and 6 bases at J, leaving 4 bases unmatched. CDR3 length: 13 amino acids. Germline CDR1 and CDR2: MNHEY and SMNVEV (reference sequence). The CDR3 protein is CASRLAGVIEQYF. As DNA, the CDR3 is TGTGCCAGCAGACTAGCGGGAGTCATCGAGCAGTACTTC.

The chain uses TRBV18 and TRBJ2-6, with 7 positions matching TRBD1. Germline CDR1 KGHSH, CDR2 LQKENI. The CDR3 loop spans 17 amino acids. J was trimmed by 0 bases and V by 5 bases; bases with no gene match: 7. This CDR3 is CASSTQGQSSGANVLTF. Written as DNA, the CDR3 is TGTGCCAGCTCAACCCAGGGACAGTCCTCTGGGGCCAACGTCCTGACTTTC.

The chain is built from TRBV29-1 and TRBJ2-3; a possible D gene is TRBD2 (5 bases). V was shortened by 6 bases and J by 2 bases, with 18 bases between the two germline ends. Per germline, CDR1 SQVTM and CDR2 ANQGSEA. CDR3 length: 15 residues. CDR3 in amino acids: CSVQTLDWITDTQYF. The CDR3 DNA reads TGCAGCGTCCAAACCCTGGACTGGATCACAGATACGCAGTATTTT.

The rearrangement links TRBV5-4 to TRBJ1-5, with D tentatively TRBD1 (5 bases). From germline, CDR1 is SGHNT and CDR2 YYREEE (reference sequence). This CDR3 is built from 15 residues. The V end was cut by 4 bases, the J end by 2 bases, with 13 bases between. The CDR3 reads CASSRDGGGNQPQHF. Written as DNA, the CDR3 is TGTGCCAGCAGCCGAGACGGGGGGGGCAATCAGCCCCAGCATTTT.

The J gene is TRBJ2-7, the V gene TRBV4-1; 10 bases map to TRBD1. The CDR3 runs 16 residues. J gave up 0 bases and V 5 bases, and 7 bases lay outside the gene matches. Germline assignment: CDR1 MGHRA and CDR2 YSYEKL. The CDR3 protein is CASSYGQGDNSYEQYF. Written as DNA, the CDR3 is TGCGCCAGCAGCTACGGACAGGGGGATAACTCCTACGAGCAGTACTTC.

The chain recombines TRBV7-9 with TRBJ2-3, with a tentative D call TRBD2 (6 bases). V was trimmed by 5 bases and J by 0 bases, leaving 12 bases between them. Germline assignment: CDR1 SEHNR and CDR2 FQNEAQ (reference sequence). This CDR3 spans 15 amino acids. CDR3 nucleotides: TGTGCCAGCAGCGCGCGAGGGAGGAGCACAGATACGCAGTATTTT. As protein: CASSARGRSTDTQYF. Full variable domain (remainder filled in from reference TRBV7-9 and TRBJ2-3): DTGVSQNPRHKITKRGQNVTFRCDPISEHNRLYWYRQTLGQGPEFLTYFQNEAQLEKSRLLSDRFSAERPKGSFSTLEIQRTEQGDSAMYLCASSARGRSTDTQYFGPGTRLTVL.